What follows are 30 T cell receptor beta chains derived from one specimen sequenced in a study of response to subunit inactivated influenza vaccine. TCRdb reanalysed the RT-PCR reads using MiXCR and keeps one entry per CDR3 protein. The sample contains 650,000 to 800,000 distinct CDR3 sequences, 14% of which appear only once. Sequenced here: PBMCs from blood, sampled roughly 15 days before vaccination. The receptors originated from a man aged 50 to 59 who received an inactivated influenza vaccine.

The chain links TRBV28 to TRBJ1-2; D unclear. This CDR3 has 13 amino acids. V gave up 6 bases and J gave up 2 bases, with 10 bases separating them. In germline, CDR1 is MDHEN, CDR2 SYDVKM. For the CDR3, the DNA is TGTGCCAGCAGGCCGGGAGCGAACTATGGCTACACCTTC. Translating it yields CASRPGANYGYTF.

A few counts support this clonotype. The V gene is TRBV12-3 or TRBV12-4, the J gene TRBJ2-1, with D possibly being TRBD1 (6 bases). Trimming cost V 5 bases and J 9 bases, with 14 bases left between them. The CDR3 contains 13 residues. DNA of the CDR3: TGTGCCAGCAGTCAATCAGGGGAAGGTGAGCAGTTCTTC. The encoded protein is CASSQSGEGEQFF.

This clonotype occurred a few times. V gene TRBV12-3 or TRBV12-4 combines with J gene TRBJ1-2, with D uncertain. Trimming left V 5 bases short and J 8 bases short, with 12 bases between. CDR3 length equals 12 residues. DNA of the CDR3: TGTGCCAGCAGTCAAAGGAGGGAGGGCTACACCTTC. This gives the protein CASSQRREGYTF.

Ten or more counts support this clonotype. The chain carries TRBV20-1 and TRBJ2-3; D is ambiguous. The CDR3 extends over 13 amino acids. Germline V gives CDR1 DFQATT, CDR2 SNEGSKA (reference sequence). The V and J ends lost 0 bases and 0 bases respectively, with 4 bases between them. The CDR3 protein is CSARDGSTDTQYF. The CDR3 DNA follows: TGCAGTGCTAGAGATGGGAGCACAGATACGCAGTATTTT.

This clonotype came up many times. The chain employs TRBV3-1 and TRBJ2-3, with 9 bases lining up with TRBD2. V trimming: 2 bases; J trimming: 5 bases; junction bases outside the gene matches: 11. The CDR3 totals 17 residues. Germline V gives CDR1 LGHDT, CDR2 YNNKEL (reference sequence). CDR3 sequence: CASSQFAGGLEIDTQYF. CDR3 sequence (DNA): TGTGCCAGCAGCCAATTTGCGGGGGGGCTTGAAATAGATACGCAGTATTTT.

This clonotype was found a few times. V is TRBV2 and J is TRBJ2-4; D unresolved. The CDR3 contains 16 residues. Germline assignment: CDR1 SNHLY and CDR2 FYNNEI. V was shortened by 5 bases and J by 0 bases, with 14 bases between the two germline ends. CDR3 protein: CASSSDPLLAKNIQYF. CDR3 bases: TGTGCCAGCAGTTCGGATCCGCTGCTAGCCAAAAACATTCAGTACTTC.

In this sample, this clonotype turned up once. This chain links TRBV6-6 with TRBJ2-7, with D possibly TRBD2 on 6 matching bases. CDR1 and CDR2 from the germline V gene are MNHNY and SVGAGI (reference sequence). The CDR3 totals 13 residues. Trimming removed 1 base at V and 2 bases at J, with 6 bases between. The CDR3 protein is CASSYWTTYEQYF. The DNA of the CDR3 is TGTGCCAGCAGTTACTGGACTACCTACGAGCAGTACTTC.

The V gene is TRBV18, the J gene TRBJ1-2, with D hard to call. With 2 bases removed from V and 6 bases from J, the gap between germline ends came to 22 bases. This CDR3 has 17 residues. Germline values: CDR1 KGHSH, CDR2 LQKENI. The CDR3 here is CASSPVQTRSGVNGYTF. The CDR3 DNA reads TGTGCCAGCTCACCAGTCCAGACAAGGTCAGGAGTGAATGGCTACACCTTC.

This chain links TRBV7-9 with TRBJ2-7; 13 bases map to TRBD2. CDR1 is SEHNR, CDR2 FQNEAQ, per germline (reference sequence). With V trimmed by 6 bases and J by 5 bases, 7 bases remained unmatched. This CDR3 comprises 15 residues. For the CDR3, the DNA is TGTGCCAGCAGAGACGGGACTAGCGGGATTCACGAGCAGTACTTC. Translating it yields CASRDGTSGIHEQYF.

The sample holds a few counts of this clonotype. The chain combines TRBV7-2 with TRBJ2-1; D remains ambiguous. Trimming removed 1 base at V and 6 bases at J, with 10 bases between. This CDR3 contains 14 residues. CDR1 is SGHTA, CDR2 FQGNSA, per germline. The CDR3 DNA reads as TGTGCCAGCAGCTTAGGATCCCCGTCCAATGAGCAGTTCTTC. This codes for CASSLGSPSNEQFF.

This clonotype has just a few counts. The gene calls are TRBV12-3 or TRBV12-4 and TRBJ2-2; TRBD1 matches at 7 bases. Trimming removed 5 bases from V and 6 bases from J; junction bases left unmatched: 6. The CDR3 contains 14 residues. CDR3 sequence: CASSPDRVAGELFF. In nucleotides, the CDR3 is TGTGCCAGCAGTCCCGACAGGGTAGCCGGGGAGCTGTTTTTT.

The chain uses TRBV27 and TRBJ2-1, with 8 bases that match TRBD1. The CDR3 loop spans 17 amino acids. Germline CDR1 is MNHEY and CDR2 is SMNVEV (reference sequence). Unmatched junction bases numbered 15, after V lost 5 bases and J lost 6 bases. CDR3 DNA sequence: TGTGCCAGCAGTCTCTCACGGACAGGGAGTGGGAGCAATGAGCAGTTCTTC. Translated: CASSLSRTGSGSNEQFF.

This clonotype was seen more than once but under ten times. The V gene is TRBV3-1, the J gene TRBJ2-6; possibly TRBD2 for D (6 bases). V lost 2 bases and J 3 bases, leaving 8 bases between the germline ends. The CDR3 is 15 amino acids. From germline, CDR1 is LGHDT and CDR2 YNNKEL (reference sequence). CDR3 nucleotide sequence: TGTGCCAGCAGCCAAAGGGGAGGTGGGGCCAACGTCCTGACTTTC. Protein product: CASSQRGGGANVLTF.

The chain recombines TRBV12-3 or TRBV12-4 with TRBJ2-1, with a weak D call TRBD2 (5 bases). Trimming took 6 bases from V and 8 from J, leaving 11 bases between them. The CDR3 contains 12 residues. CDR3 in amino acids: CASRVLDHEQFF. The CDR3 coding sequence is TGTGCCAGCAGAGTACTAGACCATGAGCAGTTCTTC.

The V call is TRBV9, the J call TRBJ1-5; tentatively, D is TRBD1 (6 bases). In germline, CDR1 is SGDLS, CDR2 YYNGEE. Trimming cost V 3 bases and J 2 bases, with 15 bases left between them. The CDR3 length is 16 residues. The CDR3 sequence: CASSAGATAGNQPQHF. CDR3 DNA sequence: TGTGCCAGCAGCGCAGGGGCCACGGCGGGCAATCAGCCCCAGCATTTT.

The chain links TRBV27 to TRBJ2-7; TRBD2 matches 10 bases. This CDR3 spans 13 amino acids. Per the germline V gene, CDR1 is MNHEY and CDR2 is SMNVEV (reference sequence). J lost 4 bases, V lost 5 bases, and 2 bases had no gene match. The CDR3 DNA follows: TGTGCCAGCAGTGAGCGGGAGGGTTACGAGCAGTACTTC. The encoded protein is CASSEREGYEQYF.

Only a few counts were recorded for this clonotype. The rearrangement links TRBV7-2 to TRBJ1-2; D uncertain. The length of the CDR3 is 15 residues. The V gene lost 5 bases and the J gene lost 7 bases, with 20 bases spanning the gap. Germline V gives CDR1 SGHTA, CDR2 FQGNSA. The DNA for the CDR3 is TGTGCCAGCAGCCCCGTGTGGGCAGGTGATGCTGGCTACACCTTC. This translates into CASSPVWAGDAGYTF.

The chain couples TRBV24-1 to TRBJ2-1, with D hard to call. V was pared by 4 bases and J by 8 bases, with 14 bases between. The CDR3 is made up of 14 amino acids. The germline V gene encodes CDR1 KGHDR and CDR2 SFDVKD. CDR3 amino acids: CATSDLSALDEQFF. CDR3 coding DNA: TGTGCCACCAGTGACCTCTCCGCCTTAGATGAGCAGTTCTTC.

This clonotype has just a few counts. This CDR3 is CSVGQGSLADTQYF. The CDR3 nucleotides read TGCAGCGTTGGACAGGGTAGTTTGGCAGATACGCAGTATTTT. The rearrangement links TRBV29-1 to TRBJ2-3, with TRBD1 matching over 7 bases. With V trimmed by 4 bases and J by 4 bases, 8 bases remained unmatched. This CDR3 has 14 amino acids. Germline V gives CDR1 SQVTM, CDR2 ANQGSEA.

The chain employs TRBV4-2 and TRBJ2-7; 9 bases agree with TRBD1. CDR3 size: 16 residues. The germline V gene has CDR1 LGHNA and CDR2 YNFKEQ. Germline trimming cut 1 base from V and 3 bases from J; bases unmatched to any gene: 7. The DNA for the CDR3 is TGTGCCAGCAGCCAAGGCTTACAGGGGGCTGGCTACGAGCAGTACTTC. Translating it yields CASSQGLQGAGYEQYF.

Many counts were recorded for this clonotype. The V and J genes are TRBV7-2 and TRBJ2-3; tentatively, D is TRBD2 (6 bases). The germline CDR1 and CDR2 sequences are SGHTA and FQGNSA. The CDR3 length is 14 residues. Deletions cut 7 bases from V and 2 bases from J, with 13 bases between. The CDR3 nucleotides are TGTGCCAGCACCACCGGGGGATCCACAGATACGCAGTATTTT. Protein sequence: CASTTGGSTDTQYF.

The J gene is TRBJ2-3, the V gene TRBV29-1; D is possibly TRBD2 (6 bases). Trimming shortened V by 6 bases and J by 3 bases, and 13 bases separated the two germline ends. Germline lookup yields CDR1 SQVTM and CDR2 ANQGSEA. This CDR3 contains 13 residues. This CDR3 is CSVILAFTDTQYF. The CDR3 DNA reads TGCAGCGTCATACTAGCTTTTACAGATACGCAGTATTTT.

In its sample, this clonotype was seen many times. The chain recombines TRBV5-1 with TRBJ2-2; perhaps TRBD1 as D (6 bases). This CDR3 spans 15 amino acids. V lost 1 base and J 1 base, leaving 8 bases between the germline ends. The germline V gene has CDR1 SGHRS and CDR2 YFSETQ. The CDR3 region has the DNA TGCGCCAGCAGCTTGCAGACAGGGAACACCGGGGAGCTGTTTTTT. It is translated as CASSLQTGNTGELFF.

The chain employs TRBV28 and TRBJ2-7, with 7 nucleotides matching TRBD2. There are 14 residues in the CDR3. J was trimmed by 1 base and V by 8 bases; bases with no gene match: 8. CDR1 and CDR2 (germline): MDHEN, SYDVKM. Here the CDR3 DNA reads TGTGCCAGCTCCTCTGGGAGGGGTTCCTACGAGCAGTACTTC. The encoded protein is CASSSGRGSYEQYF.

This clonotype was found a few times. The CDR3 bases are TGTGCCAGCAGCCCGTACGGACAGGGGGCCGGGGAGCTGTTTTTT. Translated, it gives CASSPYGQGAGELFF. The chain joins TRBV7-8 to TRBJ2-2; the match to TRBD1 covers 10 bases. This CDR3 region has 15 residues. The junction had 6 bases not matched to a gene; V was cut back by 5 bases and J by 6 bases. CDR1 is SGHVS, CDR2 FQNEAQ, per germline. The full variable domain, in which reference TRBV7-8 and TRBJ2-2 provide the parts outside the CDR3, is GAGVSQSPRYKVAKRGQDVALRCDPISGHVSLFWYQQALGQGPEFLTYFQNEAQLDKSGLPSDRFFAERPEGSVSTLKIQRTQQEDSAVYLCASSPYGQGAGELFFGEGSRLTVL.

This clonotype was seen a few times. The DNA for the CDR3 is TGTGCCAGCAGCCAAGAGTATGGAGGGGGCCCCGACGAGCAGTACTTC. It translates to CASSQEYGGGPDEQYF. This chain connects TRBV3-1 to TRBJ2-7; tentative D call: TRBD1 (7 bases). The CDR3 runs 16 residues. The V and J ends lost 0 bases and 5 bases respectively, with 17 bases between them. CDR1 is LGHDT, CDR2 YNNKEL, per germline (reference sequence).

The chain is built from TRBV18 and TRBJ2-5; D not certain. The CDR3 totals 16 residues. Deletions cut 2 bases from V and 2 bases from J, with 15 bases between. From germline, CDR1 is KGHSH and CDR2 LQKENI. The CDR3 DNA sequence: TGTGCCAGCTCACCAGGTGCTTCACGGCCTCAAGAGACCCAGTACTTC. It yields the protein CASSPGASRPQETQYF.

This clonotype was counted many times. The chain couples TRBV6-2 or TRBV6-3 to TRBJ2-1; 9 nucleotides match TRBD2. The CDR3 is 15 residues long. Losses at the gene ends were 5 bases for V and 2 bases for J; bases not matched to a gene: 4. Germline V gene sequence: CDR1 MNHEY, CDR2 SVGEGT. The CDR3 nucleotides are TGTGCCAGCAGTCCCCTAGCGGGGCCCTACAATGAGCAGTTCTTC. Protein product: CASSPLAGPYNEQFF.

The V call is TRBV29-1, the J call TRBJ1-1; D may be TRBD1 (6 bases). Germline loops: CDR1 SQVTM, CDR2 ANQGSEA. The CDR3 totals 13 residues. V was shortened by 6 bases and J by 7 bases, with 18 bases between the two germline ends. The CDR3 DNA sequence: TGCAGCGTCGCCAAAGGGGGAACTGGTGAAGCTTTCTTT. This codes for CSVAKGGTGEAFF.

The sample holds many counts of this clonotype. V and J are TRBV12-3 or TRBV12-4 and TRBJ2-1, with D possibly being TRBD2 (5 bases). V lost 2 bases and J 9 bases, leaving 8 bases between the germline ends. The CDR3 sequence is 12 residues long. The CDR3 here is CASSLTAGEQFF. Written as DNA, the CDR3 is TGTGCCAGCAGTTTAACGGCGGGTGAGCAGTTCTTC.